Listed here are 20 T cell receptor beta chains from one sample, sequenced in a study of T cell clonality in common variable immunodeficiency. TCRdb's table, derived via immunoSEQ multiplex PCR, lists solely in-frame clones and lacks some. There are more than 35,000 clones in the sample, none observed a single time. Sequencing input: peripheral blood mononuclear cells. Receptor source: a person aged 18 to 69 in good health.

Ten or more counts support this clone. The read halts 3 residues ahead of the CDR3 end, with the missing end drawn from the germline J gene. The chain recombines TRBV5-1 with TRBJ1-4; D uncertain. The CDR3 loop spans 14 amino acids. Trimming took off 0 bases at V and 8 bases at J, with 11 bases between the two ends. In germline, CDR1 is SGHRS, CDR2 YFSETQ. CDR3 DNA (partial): TGCGCCAGCAGCTTGGTAGGACTCGCCGAAAAA. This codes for CASSLVGLAEK. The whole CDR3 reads CASSLVGLAEKLFF.

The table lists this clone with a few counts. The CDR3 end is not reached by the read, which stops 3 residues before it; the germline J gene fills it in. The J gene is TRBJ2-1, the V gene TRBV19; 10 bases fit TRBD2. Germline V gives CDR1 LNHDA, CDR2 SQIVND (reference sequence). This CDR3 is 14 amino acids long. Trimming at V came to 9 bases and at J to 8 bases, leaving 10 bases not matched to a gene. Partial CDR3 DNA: TGTGCCAGCTCTCACGGACTAGCGGACCATGAG. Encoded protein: CASSHGLADHE. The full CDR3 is CASSHGLADHEQFF.

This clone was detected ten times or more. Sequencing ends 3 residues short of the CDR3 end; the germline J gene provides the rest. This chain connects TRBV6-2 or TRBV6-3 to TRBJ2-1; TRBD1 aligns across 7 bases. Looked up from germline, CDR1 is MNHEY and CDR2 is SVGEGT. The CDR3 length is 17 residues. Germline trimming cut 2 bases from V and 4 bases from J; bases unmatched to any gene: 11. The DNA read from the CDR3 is TGTGCCAGCAGTTACAGTTTGATAAACAGGGGATACAATGAG. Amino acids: CASSYSLINRGYNE. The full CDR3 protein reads CASSYSLINRGYNEQFF.

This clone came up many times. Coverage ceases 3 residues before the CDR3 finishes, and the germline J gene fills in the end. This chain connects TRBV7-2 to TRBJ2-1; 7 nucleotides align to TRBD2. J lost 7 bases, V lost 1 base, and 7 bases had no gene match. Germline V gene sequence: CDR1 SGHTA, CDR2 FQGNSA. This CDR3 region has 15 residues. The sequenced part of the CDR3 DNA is TGTGCCAGCAGCTTAGGGGACTACGGTTCTAATGAG. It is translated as CASSLGDYGSNE. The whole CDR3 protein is CASSLGDYGSNEQFF. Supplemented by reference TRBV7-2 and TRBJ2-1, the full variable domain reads GAGVSQSPSNKVTEKGKDVELRCDPISGHTALYWYRQSLGQGLEFLIYFQGNSAPDKSGLPSDRFSAERTGGSVSTLTIQRTQQEDSAVYLCASSLGDYGSNEQFFGPGTRLTVL.

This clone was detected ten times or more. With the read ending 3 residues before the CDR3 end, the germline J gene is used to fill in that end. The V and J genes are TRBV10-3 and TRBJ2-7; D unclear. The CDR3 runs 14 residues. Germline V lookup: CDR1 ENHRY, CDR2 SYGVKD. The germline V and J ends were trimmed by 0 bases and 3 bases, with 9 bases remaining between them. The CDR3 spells CAISESQRYYEQYF. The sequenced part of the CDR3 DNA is TGTGCCATCAGTGAGTCACAGAGATACTACGAG.

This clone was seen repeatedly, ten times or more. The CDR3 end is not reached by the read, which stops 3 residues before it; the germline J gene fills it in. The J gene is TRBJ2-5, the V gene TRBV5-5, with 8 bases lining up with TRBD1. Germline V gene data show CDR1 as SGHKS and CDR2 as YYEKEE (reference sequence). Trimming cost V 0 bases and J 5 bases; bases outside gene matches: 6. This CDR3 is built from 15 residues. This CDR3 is CASSLEARGQETQYF. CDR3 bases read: TGTGCCAGCAGCTTGGAGGCCAGGGGGCAGGAGACC.

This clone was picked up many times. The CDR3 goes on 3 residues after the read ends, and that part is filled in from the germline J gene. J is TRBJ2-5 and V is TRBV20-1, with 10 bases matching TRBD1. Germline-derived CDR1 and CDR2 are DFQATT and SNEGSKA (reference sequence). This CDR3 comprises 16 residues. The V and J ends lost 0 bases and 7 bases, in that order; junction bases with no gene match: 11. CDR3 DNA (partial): TGCAGTGCTAGAGACCTCATGGGACAGGGGAGCGGGACC. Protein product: CSARDLMGQGSGT. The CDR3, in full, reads CSARDLMGQGSGTQYF.

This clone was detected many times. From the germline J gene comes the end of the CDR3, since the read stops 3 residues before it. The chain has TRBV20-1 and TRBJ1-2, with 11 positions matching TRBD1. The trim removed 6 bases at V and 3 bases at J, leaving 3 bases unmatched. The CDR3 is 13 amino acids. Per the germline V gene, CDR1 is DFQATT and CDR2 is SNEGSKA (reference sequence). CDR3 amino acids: CSAPGQGDYGYTF. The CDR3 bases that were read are TGCAGTGCCCCGGGACAGGGGGACTATGGC.

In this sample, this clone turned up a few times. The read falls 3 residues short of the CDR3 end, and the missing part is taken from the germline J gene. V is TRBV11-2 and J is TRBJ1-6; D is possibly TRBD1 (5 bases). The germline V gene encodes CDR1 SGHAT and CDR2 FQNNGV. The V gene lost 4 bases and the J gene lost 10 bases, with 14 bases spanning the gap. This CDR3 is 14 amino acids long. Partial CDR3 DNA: TGTGCCAGCAGCTCCGAGGCCACAGGATCACCC. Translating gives CASSSEATGSP. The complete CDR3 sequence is CASSSEATGSPLHF.

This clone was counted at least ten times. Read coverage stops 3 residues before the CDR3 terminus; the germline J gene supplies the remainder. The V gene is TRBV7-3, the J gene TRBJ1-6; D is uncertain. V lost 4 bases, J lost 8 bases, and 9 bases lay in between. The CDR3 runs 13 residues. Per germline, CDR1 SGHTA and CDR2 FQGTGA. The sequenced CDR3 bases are TGTGCCAGCAGCTCGGGGTGGGATTCACCC. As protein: CASSSGWDSP. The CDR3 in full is CASSSGWDSPLHF.

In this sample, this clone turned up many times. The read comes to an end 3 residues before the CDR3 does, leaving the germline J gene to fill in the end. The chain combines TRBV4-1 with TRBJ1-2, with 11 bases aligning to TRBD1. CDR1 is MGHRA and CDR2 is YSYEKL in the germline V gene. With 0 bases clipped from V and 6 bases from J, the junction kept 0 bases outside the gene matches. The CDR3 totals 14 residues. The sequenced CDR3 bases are TGCGCCAGCAGCCAAGAGGGACAGGGGGATGGC. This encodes CASSQEGQGDG. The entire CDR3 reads CASSQEGQGDGYTF.

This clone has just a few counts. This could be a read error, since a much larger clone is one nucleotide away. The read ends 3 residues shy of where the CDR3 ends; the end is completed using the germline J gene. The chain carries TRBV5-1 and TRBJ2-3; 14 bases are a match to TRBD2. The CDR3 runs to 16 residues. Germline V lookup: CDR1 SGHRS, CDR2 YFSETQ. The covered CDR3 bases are TGCGCCAACAGCTCCGGGACTAGCGGGAGTAGGGATACG. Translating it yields CANSSGTSGSRDT. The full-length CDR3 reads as CANSSGTSGSRDTQYF.

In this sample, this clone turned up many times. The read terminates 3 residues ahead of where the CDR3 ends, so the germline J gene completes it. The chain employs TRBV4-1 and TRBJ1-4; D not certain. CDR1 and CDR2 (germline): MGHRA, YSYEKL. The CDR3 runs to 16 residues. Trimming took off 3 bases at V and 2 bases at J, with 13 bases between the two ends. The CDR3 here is CASSHPTRRTNEKLFF. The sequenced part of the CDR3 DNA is TGCGCCAGCAGCCATCCCACCAGGAGGACTAATGAAAAA.

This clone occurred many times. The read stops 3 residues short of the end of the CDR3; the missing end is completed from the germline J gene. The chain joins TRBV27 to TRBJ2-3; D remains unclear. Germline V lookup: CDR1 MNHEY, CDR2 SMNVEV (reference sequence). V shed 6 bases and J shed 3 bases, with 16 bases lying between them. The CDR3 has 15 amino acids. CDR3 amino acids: CASREQPGLTDTQYF. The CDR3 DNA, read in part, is TGTGCCAGCAGAGAACAGCCAGGTTTAACAGATACG.

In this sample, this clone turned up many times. The CDR3 spells CASSRAPSRRGEQFF. The covered CDR3 bases are TGTGCCAGCAGCCGTGCGCCTAGCCGGCGAGGTGAG. The genes are TRBV14 and TRBJ2-1, with a tentative D call TRBD2 (5 bases). The DNA ends 3 residues before the CDR3 does, and the rest of the CDR3 is filled in from the germline J gene. Germline V gene data show CDR1 as SGHDN and CDR2 as FVKESK. The CDR3 extends over 15 amino acids. With 4 bases removed from V and 9 bases from J, the gap between germline ends came to 19 bases.

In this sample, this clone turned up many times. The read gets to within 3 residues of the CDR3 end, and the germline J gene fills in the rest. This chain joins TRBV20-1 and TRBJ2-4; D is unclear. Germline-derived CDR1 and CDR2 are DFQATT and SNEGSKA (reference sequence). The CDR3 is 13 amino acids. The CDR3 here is CSALVVAKNIQYF. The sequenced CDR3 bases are TGCAGCGCCCTAGTCGTAGCCAAAAACATT.

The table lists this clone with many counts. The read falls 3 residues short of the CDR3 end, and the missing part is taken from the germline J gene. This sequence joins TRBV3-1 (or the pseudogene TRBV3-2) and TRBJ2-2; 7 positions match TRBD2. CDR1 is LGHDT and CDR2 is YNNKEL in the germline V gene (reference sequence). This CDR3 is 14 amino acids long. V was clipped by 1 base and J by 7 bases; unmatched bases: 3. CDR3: CASSQVGGGGELFF. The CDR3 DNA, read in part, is TGTGCCAGCAGCCAAGTCGGCGGGGGCGGGGAG.

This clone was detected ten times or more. CDR3 DNA, as far as it was read: TGTGCCAGCAGCCCAGCGGGGTCTAATGAAAAA. This codes for CASSPAGSNEK. The whole CDR3 protein is CASSPAGSNEKLFF. The chain carries TRBV9 and TRBJ1-4, with unresolved D. Read sequence stops 3 residues before the CDR3 end, and the germline J gene provides the missing end. The germline V gene encodes CDR1 SGDLS and CDR2 YYNGEE. The length of the CDR3 is 14 residues. The V end lost 4 bases, the J end lost 3 bases, and 10 bases lay between the germline ends.

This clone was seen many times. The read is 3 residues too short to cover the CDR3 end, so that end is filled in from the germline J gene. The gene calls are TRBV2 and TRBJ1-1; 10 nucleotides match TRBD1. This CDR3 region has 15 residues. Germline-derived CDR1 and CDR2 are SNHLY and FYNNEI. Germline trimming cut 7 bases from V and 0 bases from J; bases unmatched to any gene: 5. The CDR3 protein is CASNPGQGMNTEAFF. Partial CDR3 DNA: TGTGCCAGCAATCCGGGACAGGGGATGAACACTGAA.

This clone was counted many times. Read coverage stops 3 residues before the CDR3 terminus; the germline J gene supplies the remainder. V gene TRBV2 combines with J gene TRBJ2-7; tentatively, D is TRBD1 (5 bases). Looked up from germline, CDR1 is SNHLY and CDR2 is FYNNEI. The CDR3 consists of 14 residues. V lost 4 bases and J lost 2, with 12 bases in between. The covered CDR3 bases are TGTGCCAGCAGTGTCACGGCAGGGACCTACGAG. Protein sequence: CASSVTAGTYE. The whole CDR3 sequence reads CASSVTAGTYEQYF.